This TCR beta chain was identified in a study of blood T cell repertoires in COVID-19. This clone was seen only once. As processed by the authors: Estimation of nucleated cell counts was performed using reference gene primer amplification. The assay was immunoSEQ multiplex PCR, and TCRdb's table has in-frame clones only and misses some. The D gene and trimming were derived from the DNA, and the V and J assignments and clone size from that table. The sample comprises roughly 250,000 clones, approximately 87% of which are singletons, and approximately 12% rests with the top ten. The CDR3 loop spans 15 amino acids. The germline gives CDR1 SGHRS, CDR2 YFSETQ. Trimming took 5 bases from V and 2 from J; bases not matched to a gene: 8.

The gene calls are TRBV5-1 and TRBJ2-3, with TRBD1 identical over 7 bases. The origin of this receptor is a woman in her 30s with COVID-19, enrolled during active disease. Specimen: peripheral blood. DNA of the CDR3: TGCGCCAGCAGTTGGGACAGTCCCTCCACAGATACGCAGTATTTT. This translates into CASSWDSPSTDTQYF.